This is a list of T cell receptor beta chains from one sample in a study of blood T cell repertoires in COVID-19. Clones were read by immunoSEQ multiplex PCR, and TCRdb kept only the in-frame ones, dropping some. The table records some 240,000 clones, about 84% of them present only once. Sequencing input: peripheral blood. These receptors all stem from a human donor in a cohort sampled during active COVID-19. Each CDR3 is given with its conserved first and last residue. The D gene is left open where the match is weak. Clone size is shown for a subset of rows, as once, few, many or a class of expanded clone.

length	V	size	D	J	CDR3	DNA
15	TRBV27	few	TRBD1	TRBJ1-1	CASSLSVTGSAEAFF	TGTGCCAGCAGCCTCTCCGTGACAGGGAGCGCTGAAGCTTTCTTT
13	TRBV6-1	many	TRBD1	TRBJ1-1	CASSERDRGGSFF	TGTGCCAGCAGTGAACGGGACAGGGGGGGATCTTTCTTT
14	TRBV18	NA	TRBD1	TRBJ2-7	CASSGQGYLYEQYF	TGTGCCAGCTCCGGACAGGGTTATCTATACGAGCAGTACTTC
15	TRBV6-4	NA	TRBD1	TRBJ2-2	CASSDRAVNTGELFF	TGTGCCAGCTCAGACAGGGCTGTTAATACCGGGGAGCTGTTTTTT
14	TRBV6-6	NA	NA	TRBJ2-3	CASSYGTPRDTQYF	TGTGCCAGCAGTTACGGGACACCTAGGGATACGCAGTATTTT
14	TRBV5-4	NA	NA	TRBJ2-5	CASSPTFSGETQYF	TGTGCCAGCAGCCCGACCTTCTCCGGGGAGACCCAGTACTTC
14	TRBV18	once	TRBD2	TRBJ2-1	CASSPTGGANEQFF	TGTGCCAGCTCACCAACGGGAGGGGCCAATGAGCAGTTCTTC
11	TRBV6-5	NA	NA	TRBJ2-1	CASTTRNEQFF	TGTGCCAGCACCACGAGGAATGAGCAGTTCTTC
14	TRBV5-1	NA	TRBD1	TRBJ1-1	CASSTGTGDVEAFF	TGCGCCAGCAGTACCGGGACAGGGGACGTTGAAGCTTTCTTT
16	TRBV4-3	few	NA	TRBJ2-3	CASSQEWLQMTDTQYF	TGCGCCAGCAGCCAAGAGTGGTTGCAGATGACAGATACGCAGTATTTT
13	TRBV11-3	few	NA	TRBJ1-1	CASSLTGYTEAFF	TGTGCCAGCAGCTTAACAGGGTACACTGAAGCTTTCTTT
15	TRBV5-4	once	NA	TRBJ2-3	CASSLVGGSTDTQYF	TGTGCCAGCAGCTTGGTTGGGGGCTCAACAGATACGCAGTATTTT
16	TRBV7-9	few	NA	TRBJ2-7	CASSATRGAAGDEQYF	TGTGCCAGCAGCGCGACTAGGGGGGCGGCGGGGGACGAGCAGTACTTC
12	TRBV24-1	NA	NA	TRBJ2-7	CATSDYSGDPYF	TGTGCCACCAGTGACTACTCAGGGGACCCGTACTTC
16	TRBV7-8	NA	TRBD1	TRBJ1-2	CASSLENRGLNYGYTF	TGTGCCAGCAGCTTAGAAAACAGGGGGTTAAACTATGGCTACACCTTC
15	TRBV5-5	NA	NA	TRBJ1-5	CASSLVEISNQPQHF	TGTGCCAGCAGCTTGGTTGAGATAAGCAATCAGCCCCAGCATTTT
14	TRBV7-2	NA	NA	TRBJ1-4	CASSLGGSKEKLFF	TGTGCCAGCAGCTTGGGGGGGTCCAAGGAAAAACTGTTTTTT
12	TRBV10-3	few	TRBD1	TRBJ1-1	CAIGQGLTEAFF	TGTGCCATCGGACAGGGTTTGACTGAAGCTTTCTTT
15	TRBV7-7	NA	NA	TRBJ1-4	CASSLGPGTNEKLFF	TGTGCTAGCAGCTTAGGGCCGGGTACCAATGAAAAACTGTTTTTT
14	TRBV6-9	NA	TRBD1	TRBJ1-1	CASSSDRGRTEAFF	TGTGCCAGCAGTTCGGACAGGGGGAGAACTGAAGCTTTCTTT
14	TRBV2	NA	NA	TRBJ1-1	CAKSALFGNTEAFF	TGTGCCAAATCCGCCCTGTTCGGGAACACTGAAGCTTTCTTT
17	TRBV9	NA	TRBD1	TRBJ2-3	CASSVEGQGLSTDTQYF	TGTGCCAGCAGCGTAGAGGGACAGGGATTAAGCACAGATACGCAGTATTTT
13	TRBV28	NA	NA	TRBJ1-2	CASRGPANYGYTF	TGTGCCAGCAGGGGGCCCGCTAACTATGGCTACACCTTC
14	TRBV5-6	NA	TRBD1	TRBJ2-1	CASSLDRGRNEQFF	TGTGCCAGCAGTTTGGACAGGGGCCGTAATGAGCAGTTCTTC
14	TRBV7-2	few	NA	TRBJ2-2	CASSLVGGPGELFF	TGTGCCAGCAGCTTAGTCGGGGGGCCCGGGGAGCTGTTTTTT
14	TRBV7-6	NA	NA	TRBJ1-5	CASSSGTFNQPQHF	TGTGCCAGCAGCTCGGGGACTTTCAATCAGCCCCAGCATTTT
14	TRBV6-5	NA	TRBD1	TRBJ2-7	CASSYGTGAYEQYF	TGTGCCAGCAGTTACGGGACAGGGGCCTACGAGCAGTACTTC